This T cell receptor beta chain was sequenced during a study of cytomegalovirus exposure and HLA in healthy donors. The study, taken as a whole, reports: Analyzed later, most CMV-associated TCR beta chains appeared HLA-restricted.

13 Jbeta primers and 60 Vbeta primers were used for the PCR. Some clones are missing from TCRdb's copy, which holds only in-frame ones; the method was immunoSEQ multiplex PCR. The table records around 200,000 clones, 70% to 75% of them present only once. Per the germline V gene, CDR1 is MGHDK and CDR2 is SYGVNS. The CDR3 totals 14 residues. The V end was cut by 3 bases, the J end by 2 bases, with 8 bases between. Regarding this clone: Its antigen is currently unknown.

The sequenced sample was PBMCs. The chain combines TRBV25-1 with TRBJ2-1; possibly TRBD1 for D (5 bases). The receptor was derived from a young woman in good health and CMV-seropositive. The CDR3, as DNA: TGTGCCAGCAGTGAGGGGCTAACCTACAATGAGCAGTTCTTC. Translation gives CASSEGLTYNEQFF.